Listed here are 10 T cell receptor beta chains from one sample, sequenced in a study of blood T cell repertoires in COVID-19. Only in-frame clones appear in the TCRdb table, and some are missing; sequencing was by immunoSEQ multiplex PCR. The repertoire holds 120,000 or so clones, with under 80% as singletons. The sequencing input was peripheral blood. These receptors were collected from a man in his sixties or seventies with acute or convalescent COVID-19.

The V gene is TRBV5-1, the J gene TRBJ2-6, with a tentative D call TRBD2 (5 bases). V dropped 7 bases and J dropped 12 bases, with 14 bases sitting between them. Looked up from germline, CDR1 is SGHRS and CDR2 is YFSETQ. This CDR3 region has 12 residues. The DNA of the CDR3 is TGCGCCAGCCGTGGGGAGCACGGCGTCCTGACTTTC. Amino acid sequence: CASRGEHGVLTF.

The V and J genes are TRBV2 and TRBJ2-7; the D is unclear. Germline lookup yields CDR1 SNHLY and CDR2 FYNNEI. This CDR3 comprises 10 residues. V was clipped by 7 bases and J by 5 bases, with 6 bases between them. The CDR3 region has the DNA TGTGCCAGCACCCTTAACGAGCAGTACTTC. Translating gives CASTLNEQYF.

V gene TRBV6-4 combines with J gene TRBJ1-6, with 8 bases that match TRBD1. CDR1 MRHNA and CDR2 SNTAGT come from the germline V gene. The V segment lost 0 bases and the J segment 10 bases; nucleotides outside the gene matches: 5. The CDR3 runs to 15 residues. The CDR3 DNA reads TGTGCCAGCAGTGACTCGACCAGGGGGCCCTCACCCCTCCACTTT. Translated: CASSDSTRGPSPLHF.

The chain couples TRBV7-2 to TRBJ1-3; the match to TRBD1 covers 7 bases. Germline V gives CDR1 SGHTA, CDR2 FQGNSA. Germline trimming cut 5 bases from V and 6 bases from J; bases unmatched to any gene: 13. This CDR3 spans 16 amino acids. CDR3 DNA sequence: TGTGCCAGCAGCCCCCCCGGGACAGCCTTGATAAACACCATATATTTT. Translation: CASSPPGTALINTIYF.

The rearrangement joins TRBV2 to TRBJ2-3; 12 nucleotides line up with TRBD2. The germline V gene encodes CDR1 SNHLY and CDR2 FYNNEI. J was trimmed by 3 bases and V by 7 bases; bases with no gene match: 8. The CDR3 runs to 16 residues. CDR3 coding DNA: TGTGCCAGCAATGGGCTAGCGGGGGGGCGTACAGATACGCAGTATTTT. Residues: CASNGLAGGRTDTQYF.

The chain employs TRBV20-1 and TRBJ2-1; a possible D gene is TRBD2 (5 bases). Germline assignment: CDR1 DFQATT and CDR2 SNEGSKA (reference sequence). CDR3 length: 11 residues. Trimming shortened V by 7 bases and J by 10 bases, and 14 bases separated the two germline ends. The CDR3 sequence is CSVWGVQEQFF. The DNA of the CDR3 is TGCAGTGTATGGGGAGTGCAAGAGCAGTTCTTC.

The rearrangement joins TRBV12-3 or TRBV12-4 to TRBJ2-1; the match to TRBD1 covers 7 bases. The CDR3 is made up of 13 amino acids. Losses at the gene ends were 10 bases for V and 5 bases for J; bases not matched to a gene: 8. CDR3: CAILGQVNNEQFF. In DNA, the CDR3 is TGTGCCATTCTTGGACAGGTTAACAATGAGCAGTTCTTC.

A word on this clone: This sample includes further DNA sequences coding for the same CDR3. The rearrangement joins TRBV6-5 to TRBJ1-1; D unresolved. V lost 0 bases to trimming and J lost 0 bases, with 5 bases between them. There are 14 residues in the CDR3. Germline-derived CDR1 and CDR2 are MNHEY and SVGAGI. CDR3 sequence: CASSYSRLNTEAFF. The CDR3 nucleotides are TGTGCCAGCAGTTACTCGCGGTTGAACACTGAAGCTTTCTTT.

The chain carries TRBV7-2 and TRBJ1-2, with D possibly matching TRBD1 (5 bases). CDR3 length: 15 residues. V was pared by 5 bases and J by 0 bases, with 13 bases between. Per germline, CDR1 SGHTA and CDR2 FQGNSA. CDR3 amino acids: CASSTDRSANYGYTF. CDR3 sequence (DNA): TGTGCCAGCAGCACAGACAGATCCGCTAACTATGGCTACACCTTC. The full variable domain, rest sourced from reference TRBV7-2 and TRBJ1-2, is GAGVSQSPSNKVTEKGKDVELRCDPISGHTALYWYRQSLGQGLEFLIYFQGNSAPDKSGLPSDRFSAERTGGSVSTLTIQRTQQEDSAVYLCASSTDRSANYGYTFGSGTRLTVV.

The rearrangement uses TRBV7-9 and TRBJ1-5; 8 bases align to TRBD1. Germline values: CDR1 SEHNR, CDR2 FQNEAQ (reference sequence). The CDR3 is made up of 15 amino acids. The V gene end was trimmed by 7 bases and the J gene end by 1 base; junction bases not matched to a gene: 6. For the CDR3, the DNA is TGTGCCAGCACCAAGGGACAGGCGAGCAATCAGCCCCAGCATTTT. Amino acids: CASTKGQASNQPQHF.